This TCR beta chain originates from a study of cytomegalovirus exposure and HLA in healthy donors. The study's findings and limits: For most TCR beta V segments, an earlier analysis put the productive rate at about 87% or about 30% of the time. The study recorded more than 150 TCR beta chains that were cytomegalovirus-associated. A missense DCLRE1C variant was associated with V- and J-gene trimming of TCR beta chains in a later analysis, and an independent cohort replicated the association. In a later analysis, specific HLA alleles were associated with 15,000 to 20,000 TCR beta sequences at a 0.05 false discovery rate.

Germline CDR1 is SGHVS and CDR2 is FQNEAQ. This CDR3 has 16 residues. The germline V and J ends were trimmed by 6 bases and 0 bases, with 17 bases remaining between them. With regard to this clone: What it binds is not known.

Primers: 60 Vbeta forward and 13 Jbeta reverse. Generated by immunoSEQ multiplex PCR, the TCRdb table keeps only in-frame clones and is missing some. The sample consists of fewer than 110,000 clones, more than 75% of them appearing once. Input material: PBMCs. The chain links TRBV7-8 to TRBJ1-1; D is perhaps TRBD1 (6 bases). The TCR originated in a man aged 30 to 39 in good health and CMV-seropositive. Here the CDR3 DNA reads TGTGCCAGCAGACTCCGGTGGGACACTGTGAACACTGAAGCTTTCTTT. Translation: CASRLRWDTVNTEAFF.